The entry below gives a single T cell receptor beta chain sequence along with its context. Its antigen is currently unknown. The sample comes from a study of OX40 agonist ivuxolimab in advanced cancers. About the research overall: The patients got ivuxolimab, which is an agonistic anti-OX40 (CD134) antibody. While on treatment, patients had intravenous ivuxolimab at 0.01 to 10 mg/kg every 2 weeks. Partial responses occurred in Three dose-escalation patients, one with hepatocellular carcinoma and two with cutaneous melanoma.

Whole-study results and caveats: The average count of expanded clones was higher among CD8+ T cells than among CD4+.

The method was immunoSEQ multiplex PCR; TCRdb's version includes in-frame clones alone and lacks a portion of them. The sample includes about 34,000 clones, 80% to 95% of them seen just once. This CDR3 contains 15 residues. Germline V CDR1 and CDR2: SEHNR, FQNEAQ (reference sequence). V was clipped by 5 bases and J by 4 bases, with 17 bases between them. The gene calls are TRBV7-9 and TRBJ2-5, with D perhaps being TRBD1 or TRBD2 (7 bases each). The sequence derives from an adult with an advanced solid tumor such as melanoma, head and neck, liver or kidney cancer. Sequenced here: CD4+ or CD8+ T cells sorted from blood, sampled in a trial of the OX40 agonist ivuxolimab. The CDR3 region is CASSPTGSGGETQYF. Here the CDR3 DNA reads TGTGCCAGCAGCCCGACAGGGTCGGGGGGAGAGACCCAGTACTTC.